These 11 T cell receptor beta chains share one sample of origin, sequenced in a study of identical twins. Via MiXCR, TCRdb re-called the 5' RACE reads, giving one row per CDR3 protein. This repertoire shows about 530,000 distinct CDR3 sequences, 20% to 25% found once; its top ten account for around 0.48%. The data also belong to a second study, concerning yellow fever vaccine responses in identical twins.

Input material: CD4+ T cells sorted from blood. The receptors originated from a woman aged 18-29 years in good health.

This clonotype turned up a few times. This chain joins TRBV5-1 and TRBJ1-1; D is perhaps TRBD1 (6 bases). CDR1 is SGHRS and CDR2 is YFSETQ in the germline V gene. Trimming removed 4 bases at V and 6 bases at J, with 10 bases between. The CDR3 loop spans 12 amino acids. The CDR3 loop reads CASSSGTPEAFF. The DNA of the CDR3 is TGCGCCAGCAGCAGCGGGACACCTGAAGCTTTCTTT. Full variable domain (outside the CDR3, taken from reference TRBV5-1 and TRBJ1-1): KAGVTQTPRYLIKTRGQQVTLSCSPISGHRSVSWYQQTPGQGLQFLFEYFSETQRNKGNFPGRFSGRQFSNSRSEMNVSTLELGDSALYLCASSSGTPEAFFGQGTRLTVV.

This clonotype has a handful of counts. The chain carries TRBV20-1 and TRBJ1-2; D gene ambiguous. The CDR3 is 15 residues long. Germline V CDR1 and CDR2: DFQATT, SNEGSKA (reference sequence). The V gene lost 4 bases and the J gene lost 8 bases, with 23 bases spanning the gap. CDR3 amino acids: CSAKRPQFLMEGYTF. CDR3 coding DNA: TGCAGTGCTAAACGACCCCAGTTTCTAATGGAAGGCTACACCTTC.

This clonotype occurred a few times. The chain couples TRBV20-1 to TRBJ2-1, with 7 bases aligning to TRBD2. The germline V gene has CDR1 DFQATT and CDR2 SNEGSKA (reference sequence). V was pared by 6 bases and J by 5 bases, with 10 bases of the junction left unmatched. The CDR3 runs 14 residues. The CDR3 DNA is TGCAGTGCCAACGGGGAGGGGATAAACAATGAGCAGTTCTTC. This sequence encodes CSANGEGINNEQFF.

This chain uses TRBV10-3 with TRBJ1-1; 9 nucleotides line up with TRBD1. J was trimmed by 4 bases and V by 3 bases; bases with no gene match: 12. This CDR3 has 17 amino acids. From germline, CDR1 is ENHRY and CDR2 SYGVKD. Here the CDR3 reads CAISDSGQGRLGTEAFF. CDR3 DNA sequence: TGTGCCATCAGTGATTCGGGACAGGGAAGGTTGGGCACTGAAGCTTTCTTT.

The chain has TRBV7-2 and TRBJ1-2; 7 bases line up with TRBD1. The germline CDR1 and CDR2 sequences are SGHTA and FQGNSA. The trim removed 1 base at V and 7 bases at J, leaving 3 bases unmatched. This CDR3 contains 13 residues. CDR3 in DNA: TGTGCCAGCAGCTTAGGAGGGGGCAGTGGCTACACCTTC. It is translated as CASSLGGGSGYTF.

This clonotype was seen a handful of times. The chain has TRBV5-8 and TRBJ2-2; possible D gene TRBD2, 7 bases. The CDR3 is 17 amino acids. Trimming pared 0 bases from V and 5 bases from J, leaving 17 bases between. Looked up from germline, CDR1 is SGHTS and CDR2 is YDEGEE. CDR3 region: CASSLELHAGATGELFF. In DNA, the CDR3 is TGTGCCAGCAGCTTGGAACTGCACGCGGGGGCTACCGGGGAGCTGTTTTTT.

In its sample, this clonotype was seen a few times. The V gene is TRBV9, the J gene TRBJ1-2, with a tentative D call TRBD1 (5 bases). The germline V and J ends were trimmed by 3 bases and 1 base, with 7 bases remaining between them. Germline V gives CDR1 SGDLS, CDR2 YYNGEE. CDR3 length equals 13 residues. The CDR3 DNA follows: TGTGCCAGCAGCGCGACAGTTAACTATGGCTACACCTTC. Translation: CASSATVNYGYTF.

This clonotype was seen only a few times. The chain links TRBV5-1 to TRBJ2-3; 12 bases align to TRBD2. Germline V gene lookup returns CDR1 SGHRS and CDR2 YFSETQ. V shed 4 bases and J 4 bases; nucleotides not matched to a gene: 10. This CDR3 contains 17 residues. The CDR3 DNA is TGCGCCAGCAGCCGCGGACTAGCGGGAAGATCGGCAGATACGCAGTATTTT. It is translated as CASSRGLAGRSADTQYF.

CDR3 bases: TGCGCCAGCAGCTTGGGACTAGCGTGGGAGCAGTACTTC. Its protein product is CASSLGLAWEQYF. The chain uses TRBV5-1 and TRBJ2-7, with 8 nucleotides matching TRBD2. Germline CDR1 is SGHRS and CDR2 is YFSETQ. The CDR3 is 13 residues long. The trim removed 0 bases at V and 7 bases at J, leaving 3 bases unmatched.

The chain has TRBV3-1 and TRBJ2-1, with D unresolved. CDR1 is LGHDT and CDR2 is YNNKEL in the germline V gene (reference sequence). V was trimmed by 1 base and J by 9 bases, leaving 10 bases between them. The CDR3 spans 13 residues. The CDR3 is CASSQGNGVEQFF. The CDR3 DNA follows: TGTGCCAGCAGCCAAGGGAATGGCGTTGAGCAGTTCTTC.

This clonotype was observed a handful of times. The chain combines TRBV12-3 or TRBV12-4 with TRBJ1-1, with D tentatively TRBD1 (6 bases). This CDR3 has 14 amino acids. V was pared by 7 bases and J by 4 bases, with 16 bases between. The CDR3 spells CASTQNSGVTEAFF. The DNA for the CDR3 is TGTGCCAGCACCCAGAATTCAGGGGTCACTGAAGCTTTCTTT.